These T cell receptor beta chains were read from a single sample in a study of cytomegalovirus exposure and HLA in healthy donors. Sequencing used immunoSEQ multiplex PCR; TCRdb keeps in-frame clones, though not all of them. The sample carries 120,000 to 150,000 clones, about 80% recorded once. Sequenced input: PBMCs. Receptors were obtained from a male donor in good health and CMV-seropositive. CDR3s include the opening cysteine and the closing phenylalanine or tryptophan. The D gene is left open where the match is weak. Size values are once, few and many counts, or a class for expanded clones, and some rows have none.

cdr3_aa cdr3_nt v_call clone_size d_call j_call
CASSEKRVTGGLYSNQPQHF TGTGCCAGCAGTGAAAAGAGGGTGACAGGGGGGCTTTATAGCAATCAGCCCCAGCATTTT TRBV6-1 NA TRBD1 TRBJ1-5
CASSLGEGSNYGYTF TGTGCCAGCAGCTTGGGGGAGGGGTCTAACTATGGCTACACCTTC TRBV5-4 few NA TRBJ1-2
CASSLFPPDRSTDTQYF TGTGCCAGCAGCTTATTTCCCCCCGACAGAAGCACAGATACGCAGTATTTT TRBV7-9 NA NA TRBJ2-3
CASSPGTAGGYTF TGCGCCAGCAGCCCAGGGACAGCAGGCGGCTACACCTTC TRBV5-1 NA TRBD1 TRBJ1-2
CASSPQGARDQPQHF TGTGCCAGCTCACCACAGGGGGCGCGGGATCAGCCCCAGCATTTT TRBV18 NA TRBD1 TRBJ1-5
CASSSSSGTYNEQFF TGTGCCAGCAGTTCCTCTAGCGGGACATACAATGAGCAGTTCTTC TRBV27 NA TRBD2 TRBJ2-1
CASSPSGLAHGEQFF TGTGCCAGTAGTCCCTCGGGACTAGCCCACGGGGAGCAGTTCTTC TRBV19 few TRBD2 TRBJ2-1
CSVAPGQGFHEQYF TGCAGCGTTGCTCCGGGACAGGGCTTCCACGAGCAGTACTTC TRBV29-1 NA TRBD1 TRBJ2-7
CAWSIRDRRFF TGTGCCTGGAGTATAAGGGACAGGCGATTTTTT TRBV30 NA TRBD1 TRBJ1-4
CASTRTGSSPLHF TGTGCCAGCACCCGGACAGGGAGTTCACCCCTCCACTTT TRBV28 NA TRBD1 TRBJ1-6
CASSEEDGFAGGYTF TGTGCCAGCAGCGAGGAGGACGGCTTTGCGGGGGGCTACACCTTC TRBV6-5 NA NA TRBJ1-2
CASSPLLRSGSYNEQFF TGTGCCAGCAGTCCGCTCTTGAGAAGCGGGTCCTACAATGAGCAGTTCTTC TRBV28 NA NA TRBJ2-1